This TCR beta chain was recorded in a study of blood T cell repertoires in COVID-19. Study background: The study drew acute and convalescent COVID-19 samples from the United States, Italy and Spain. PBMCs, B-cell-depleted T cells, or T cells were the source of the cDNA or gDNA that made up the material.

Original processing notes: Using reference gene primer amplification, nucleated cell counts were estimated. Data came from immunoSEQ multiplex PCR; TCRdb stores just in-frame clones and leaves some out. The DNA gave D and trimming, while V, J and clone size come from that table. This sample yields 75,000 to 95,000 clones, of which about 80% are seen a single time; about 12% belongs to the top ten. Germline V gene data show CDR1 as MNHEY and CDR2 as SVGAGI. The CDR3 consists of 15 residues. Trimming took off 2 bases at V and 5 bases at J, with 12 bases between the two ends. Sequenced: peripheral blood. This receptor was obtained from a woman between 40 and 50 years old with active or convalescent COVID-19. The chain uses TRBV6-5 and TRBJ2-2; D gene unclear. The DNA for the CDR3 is TGTGCCAGCAGTTACGCCCCGACTTTTACCGGGGAGCTGTTTTTT. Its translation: CASSYAPTFTGELFF.